Listed here is a single TCR beta chain. Its specificity is unknown. Researchers made TCR cDNA using 5'RACE template switching, and this step added a universal primer site and UMIs. Each CDR3 protein is one row after TCRdb ran MiXCR on the 5' RACE reads. The repertoire holds some 260,000 distinct CDR3 sequences, with roughly 4.8% as singletons. Trimming removed 4 bases from V and 5 bases from J; junction bases left unmatched: 6. From germline, CDR1 is GTSNPN and CDR2 SVGIG (reference sequence). The CDR3 covers 13 residues. These data belong to a study of T cells after yellow fever vaccination. As for the study in general: For low cell numbers, libraries were made with SMART-Seq v4 Ultra Low Input.

Study-wide findings and caveats: Clones that expanded after primary vaccination mostly reappeared after the booster (just over 95% CD4, 80% to 90% CD8). Weaker overall was a secondary response that nonetheless peaked faster, on day 5 versus 15.

Material: CD4+ T cells sorted from PBMCs, obtained on the day of the yellow fever booster vaccination. This TCR derives from a man aged 18 to 35 who received the YFV17D yellow fever vaccine. J is TRBJ2-5 and V is TRBV30; 8 bases map to TRBD1. Written as DNA, the CDR3 is TGTGCCTGGATTGACAGGGGCCGGGAGACCCAGTACTTC. It codes for CAWIDRGRETQYF. Variable domain in full (rest from reference TRBV30 and TRBJ2-5): SQTIHQWPATLVQPVGSPLSLECTVEGTSNPNLYWYRQAAGRGLQLLFYSVGIGQISSEVPQNLSASRPQDRQFILSSKKLLLSDSGFYLCAWIDRGRETQYFGPGTRLLVL.